Described below is a single TCR beta chain sequence and its context. At one end the junction does not follow the germline gene, possibly because of a read error. Both 60 Vbeta primers and 13 Jbeta primers went into the PCR. Measured with immunoSEQ multiplex PCR; TCRdb has only the in-frame clones, and not every one. This sample has around 120,000 clones, with around 76% found just once. This specimen comes from a study of cytomegalovirus exposure and HLA in healthy donors. This clonotype originated in a man aged 55 to 70 in good health and CMV-seropositive. The sequenced sample consisted of PBMCs.

The chain's CDR3 is CASSLGQGRYFF. CDR3 nucleotide sequence: TGTGCCAGCAGCTTAGGACAGGGTCGGTATTTTTTT. The chain uses TRBV11-1 and TRBJ1-1, with TRBD1 matching 7 bases. The V gene's germline CDR1 is SGHAT and CDR2 FQDESV (reference sequence). The CDR3 extends over 12 amino acids.